The 27 T cell receptor beta chains below all came from one sample that was sequenced in a study of neurological immune-mediated disorders. One entry per CDR3 protein results from TCRdb running MiXCR on the 5' RACE reads. The repertoire holds more than 40,000 distinct CDR3 sequences, with approximately 14% as singletons. Sequencing was performed on CD4+ T cells from blood. The receptor source for this set is a woman aged 55-69 years with HTLV-1-associated myelopathy (HAM/TSP).

This clonotype was picked up many times. This sequence joins TRBV7-2 and TRBJ1-1; no clear D. The germline V gene encodes CDR1 SGHTA and CDR2 FQGNSA. This CDR3 spans 14 amino acids. Deletions cut 3 bases from V and 1 base from J, with 9 bases between. Here the CDR3 DNA reads TGTGCCAGCAGCTTGGATGCCGAGAACACTGAAGCTTTCTTT. It codes for CASSLDAENTEAFF.

This chain connects TRBV20-1 to TRBJ1-1; 9 nucleotides match TRBD1. Germline CDR1 DFQATT, CDR2 SNEGSKA (reference sequence). V lost 5 bases and J lost 3; bases outside the gene matches: 4. The CDR3 sequence is 13 residues long. CDR3 amino acids: CSARQGVHTEAFF. In DNA, the CDR3 is TGCAGTGCTCGACAGGGGGTTCACACTGAAGCTTTCTTT.

This clonotype was seen ten or more times. The chain carries TRBV5-1 and TRBJ1-2; D ambiguous. Trimming shortened V by 8 bases and J by 4 bases, and 15 bases separated the two germline ends. Germline CDR1 is SGHRS and CDR2 is YFSETQ. CDR3 length equals 13 residues. The CDR3 here is CASRLGSIYGYTF. For the CDR3, the DNA is TGCGCCAGTCGCTTGGGCAGCATCTATGGCTACACCTTC.

This clonotype showed up many times. The limits of the CDR3 on the DNA are not certain, so only TCRdb's listed CDR3 is given. The rearrangement links TRBV7-2 to TRBJ2-1. Counting both end residues, the CDR3 totals 16 amino acids. From germline, CDR1 is SGHTA and CDR2 FQGNSA. The CDR3 loop reads CASSFLWGATYNEQFF.

The table lists this clonotype with many counts. The chain joins TRBV6-6 to TRBJ1-4, with D hard to call. The CDR3 runs 16 residues. Germline lookup yields CDR1 MNHNY and CDR2 SVGAGI (reference sequence). The V and J ends lost 2 bases and 8 bases respectively, with 18 bases between them. The CDR3 loop reads CASSYTRPDRREKLFF. In DNA form, the CDR3 reads TGTGCCAGCAGTTACACCCGACCGGATCGTAGGGAAAAACTGTTTTTT.

The table lists this clonotype with many counts. V usage is TRBV5-4 and J usage is TRBJ1-2; no clear D. Germline CDR1 SGHNT, CDR2 YYREEE (reference sequence). This CDR3 contains 14 residues. V was trimmed by 4 bases and J by 2 bases, leaving 12 bases between them. CDR3 loop: CASSPYLGNYGYTF. CDR3 in DNA: TGTGCCAGCAGCCCATACTTAGGAAACTATGGCTACACCTTC.

This clonotype was counted many times. The V and J genes are TRBV29-1 and TRBJ2-7; 7 bases line up with TRBD1. The J segment lost 2 bases and the V segment lost 2 bases, leaving 3 bases of the junction unmatched. Looked up from germline, CDR1 is SQVTM and CDR2 is ANQGSEA. The CDR3 is 13 amino acids. The CDR3 region has the DNA TGCAGCGTTGAAACTACAGGGGCCTACGAGCAGTACTTC. Encoded protein: CSVETTGAYEQYF.

This clonotype occurred many times. The chain combines TRBV7-2 with TRBJ1-1; D is uncertain. The length of the CDR3 is 13 residues. Trimming stripped 2 bases from V and 1 base from J, with 5 bases between. Germline CDR1 is SGHTA and CDR2 is FQGNSA. In nucleotides, the CDR3 is TGTGCCAGCAGCTTAACGGAGAACACTGAAGCTTTCTTT. Translated: CASSLTENTEAFF.

There are many counts of this clonotype. The rearrangement uses TRBV5-5 and TRBJ2-3; D might be TRBD2 (5 bases). The CDR3 is made up of 15 amino acids. CDR1 is SGHKS and CDR2 is YYEKEE in the germline V gene (reference sequence). The V end was cut by 0 bases, the J end by 6 bases, with 14 bases between. This chain's CDR3 is CASSLAGSRGDTQYF. CDR3 bases: TGTGCCAGCAGCTTGGCTGGATCACGAGGGGATACGCAGTATTTT.

The table lists this clonotype with many counts. The gene calls are TRBV20-1 and TRBJ2-3; D is perhaps TRBD1 or TRBD2 (5 bases each). The CDR3 covers 15 residues. Germline assignment: CDR1 DFQATT and CDR2 SNEGSKA (reference sequence). The V and J ends lost 5 bases and 2 bases respectively, with 17 bases between them. CDR3 DNA sequence: TGCAGTGCTGGGCTCTCTTCGGGGCTCACAGATACGCAGTATTTT. Residues: CSAGLSSGLTDTQYF.

This clonotype was detected many times. This chain joins TRBV7-9 and TRBJ1-4; possible D gene TRBD1, 6 bases. CDR3 length equals 16 residues. V was cut by 1 base and J by 11 bases, with 20 bases left in between. Germline V gene data show CDR1 as SEHNR and CDR2 as FQNEAQ (reference sequence). The CDR3 DNA reads as TGTGCCAGCAGCTTAGACGTACAGGGTGACCAGGTGAAACTGTTTTTT. It translates to CASSLDVQGDQVKLFF.

This clonotype was counted ten times or more. The CDR3 DNA reads as TGTGCCAGCAGCTTCGATCATATGTCCAACTATGGCTACACCTTC. This gives the protein CASSFDHMSNYGYTF. V gene TRBV5-6 combines with J gene TRBJ1-2; D gene uncertain. This CDR3 region has 15 residues. V was clipped by 2 bases and J by 2 bases, with 13 bases between them. The V gene's germline CDR1 is SGHDT and CDR2 YYEEEE.

The sample holds many counts of this clonotype. This chain links TRBV25-1 with TRBJ2-5, with a weak D call TRBD2 (6 bases). The CDR3 loop spans 15 amino acids. The V and J ends lost 6 bases and 2 bases respectively, with 16 bases between them. Germline CDR1 MGHDK, CDR2 SYGVNS. In DNA form, the CDR3 reads TGTGCCAGCAGACCCTCCGCGGGGTCTCAAGAGACCCAGTACTTC. It translates to CASRPSAGSQETQYF.

This clonotype came up many times. The CDR3 DNA sequence: TGCGCCAGCAGCTTGGTGGCAGGGGGTAGAGAGACCCAGTACTTC. This translates into CASSLVAGGRETQYF. V gene TRBV5-1 combines with J gene TRBJ2-5; TRBD1 matches 7 bases. The CDR3 runs 15 residues. CDR1 SGHRS and CDR2 YFSETQ come from the germline V gene. Trimming cost V 0 bases and J 4 bases; bases outside gene matches: 6.

This clonotype was picked up many times. This sequence joins TRBV3-1 and TRBJ2-3; 8 positions match TRBD2. Germline trimming cut 2 bases from V and 0 bases from J; bases unmatched to any gene: 4. Germline V gene lookup returns CDR1 LGHDT and CDR2 YNNKEL (reference sequence). There are 16 residues in the CDR3. DNA for the CDR3: TGTGCCAGCAGCCAAATAGCGGGGAGGAGCACAGATACGCAGTATTTT. This sequence encodes CASSQIAGRSTDTQYF.

This clonotype was observed many times. The gene calls are TRBV7-2 and TRBJ2-4; D remains unclear. Germline lookup yields CDR1 SGHTA and CDR2 FQGNSA. The CDR3 is 18 amino acids. V was trimmed by 1 base and J by 0 bases, leaving 16 bases between them. The CDR3 nucleotides are TGTGCCAGCAGCTTAGGCCTACGGGCGACCCTAGCCAAAAACATTCAGTACTTC. Protein product: CASSLGLRATLAKNIQYF.

This clonotype was picked up many times. The chain has TRBV20-1 and TRBJ2-3; 12 positions match TRBD2. Trimming removed 5 bases from V and 2 bases from J; junction bases left unmatched: 11. Germline CDR1 reads DFQATT; CDR2 reads SNEGSKA (reference sequence). This CDR3 is 17 amino acids long. As DNA, the CDR3 is TGCAGTGCTTTCCTCTTTGGACTAGCGGGATTCACAGATACGCAGTATTTT. Residues: CSAFLFGLAGFTDTQYF.

The sample holds many counts of this clonotype. The V and J genes are TRBV18 and TRBJ2-1; possibly TRBD1 or TRBD2 for D (6 bases each). V was shortened by 3 bases and J by 0 bases, with 18 bases between the two germline ends. From germline, CDR1 is KGHSH and CDR2 LQKENI. The CDR3 totals 18 residues. CDR3 bases: TGTGCCAGCTCACCTTCTAGGGGGAGGCCTTACTCCTACAATGAGCAGTTCTTC. This codes for CASSPSRGRPYSYNEQFF.

This clonotype has ten or more counts. The chain is built from TRBV10-3 and TRBJ1-2; tentative D call: TRBD1 (5 bases). Trimming removed 11 bases at V and 5 bases at J, with 21 bases between. Germline V lookup: CDR1 ENHRY, CDR2 SYGVKD. This CDR3 is 14 amino acids long. CDR3 residues: CAASDSRVGYGYTF. CDR3 coding DNA: TGTGCCGCAAGCGATTCCAGGGTCGGATATGGCTACACCTTC.

The chain employs TRBV5-1 and TRBJ2-5, with TRBD2 matching 11 bases. The CDR3 is 18 residues long. Germline loops: CDR1 SGHRS, CDR2 YFSETQ. Germline trimming cut 0 bases from V and 7 bases from J; bases unmatched to any gene: 14. The CDR3 sequence is CASSLDSGGAVTVGTQYF. CDR3 in DNA: TGCGCCAGCAGCTTGGATAGCGGGGGGGCCGTTACAGTGGGGACCCAGTACTTC.

This clonotype was counted many times. The chain recombines TRBV5-1 with TRBJ1-4; no firm D call. In germline, CDR1 is SGHRS, CDR2 YFSETQ. The germline V and J ends were trimmed by 3 bases and 8 bases, with 20 bases remaining between them. The CDR3 has 16 amino acids. The CDR3 reads CASSSNGPPSTEKLFF. For the CDR3, the DNA is TGCGCCAGCAGCTCGAACGGTCCTCCCTCGACCGAAAAACTGTTTTTT.

This clonotype showed up just once. Mismatch with germline at one junction end may stem from a read error. This chain joins TRBV7-2 and TRBJ2-7; tentative D call: TRBD1 (6 bases). CDR1 SGHTA and CDR2 FQGNSA come from the germline V gene. CDR3 length equals 15 residues. CDR3 sequence: CAISPVGTPYYEQYF. For the CDR3, the DNA is TGTGCCATCAGCCCGGTTGGGACACCCTACTACGAGCAGTACTTC.

The rearrangement uses TRBV20-1 and TRBJ2-2; no definite D call. V shed 6 bases and J shed 1 base, with 12 bases lying between them. CDR1 and CDR2 (germline): DFQATT, SNEGSKA (reference sequence). The CDR3 covers 14 residues. The CDR3 here is CSASDVENTGELFF. CDR3 nucleotide sequence: TGCAGTGCATCAGACGTCGAGAACACCGGGGAGCTGTTTTTT.

This clonotype was found many times. The chain is built from TRBV5-1 and TRBJ2-2, with 9 bases lining up with TRBD2. The V and J ends lost 4 bases and 4 bases, in that order; junction bases with no gene match: 11. Germline CDR1 SGHRS, CDR2 YFSETQ. This CDR3 contains 17 residues. In DNA, the CDR3 is TGCGCCAGCAGCCTTAACCCGCGGGGGGGCCTCACCGGGGAGCTGTTTTTT. Translation gives CASSLNPRGGLTGELFF.

This clonotype was seen many times. The chain recombines TRBV6-5 with TRBJ1-2; D is perhaps TRBD1 (6 bases). This CDR3 is 17 amino acids long. Deletions cut 6 bases from V and 6 bases from J, with 26 bases between. Per germline, CDR1 MNHEY and CDR2 SVGAGI. As DNA, the CDR3 is TGTGCCAGCAGCATACTCCGGGACACTAGGTTTCTGCATGGCTACACCTTC. Amino acids: CASSILRDTRFLHGYTF.

The chain combines TRBV6-1 with TRBJ1-5; no clear D gene. Trimming left V 0 bases short and J 4 bases short, with 10 bases between. Germline CDR1 and CDR2: MNHNS and SASEGT. The CDR3 loop spans 15 amino acids. The CDR3 DNA is TGTGCCAGCAGTGAAGCGGTGTGGAGGAATCAGCCCCAGCATTTT. Residues: CASSEAVWRNQPQHF.

The table lists this clonotype with many counts. The V call is TRBV10-3, the J call TRBJ2-3; the D gene is possibly TRBD1 (5 bases). Per the germline V gene, CDR1 is ENHRY and CDR2 is SYGVKD. Trimming took 8 bases from V and 2 from J, leaving 14 bases between them. The CDR3 runs 14 residues. The CDR3 region is CAIRWAGSTDTQYF. The CDR3 coding sequence is TGTGCCATCCGATGGGCAGGGTCCACAGATACGCAGTATTTT.